The present T cell receptor beta chain was sequenced within a study of blood T cell repertoires in COVID-19. The germline V gene encodes CDR1 GTSNPN and CDR2 SVGIG (reference sequence). V was clipped by 5 bases and J by 4 bases; unmatched bases: 8. The CDR3 consists of 14 residues. The table came from immunoSEQ multiplex PCR; TCRdb's copy has only in-frame clones and leaves some out. Of some 200,000 clones in the sample, more than 85% were seen once. The V gene is TRBV30, the J gene TRBJ2-1; 7 bases match TRBD1. This clonotype originated in a man aged 35 to 55 with active or convalescent COVID-19. Sequenced: peripheral blood. The CDR3 nucleotides are TGTGCCTGGGAAAGGACAGGACCTTACAATGAGCAGTTCTTC. Its protein is CAWERTGPYNEQFF.